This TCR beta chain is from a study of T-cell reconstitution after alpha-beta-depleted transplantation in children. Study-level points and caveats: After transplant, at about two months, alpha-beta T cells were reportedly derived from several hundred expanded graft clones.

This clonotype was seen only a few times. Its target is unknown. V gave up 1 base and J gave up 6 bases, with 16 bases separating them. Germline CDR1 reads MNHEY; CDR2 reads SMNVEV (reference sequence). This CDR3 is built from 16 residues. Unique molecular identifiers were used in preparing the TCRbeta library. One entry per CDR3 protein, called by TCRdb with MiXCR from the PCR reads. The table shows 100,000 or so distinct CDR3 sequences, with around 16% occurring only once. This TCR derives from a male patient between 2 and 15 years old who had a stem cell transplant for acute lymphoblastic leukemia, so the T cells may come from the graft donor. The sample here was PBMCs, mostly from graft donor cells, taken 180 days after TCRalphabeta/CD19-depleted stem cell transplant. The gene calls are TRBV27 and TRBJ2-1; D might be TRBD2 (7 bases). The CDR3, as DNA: TGTGCCAGCAGTTTATGGGGGGGGGCGTTCGGCAATGAGCAGTTCTTC. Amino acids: CASSLWGGAFGNEQFF.